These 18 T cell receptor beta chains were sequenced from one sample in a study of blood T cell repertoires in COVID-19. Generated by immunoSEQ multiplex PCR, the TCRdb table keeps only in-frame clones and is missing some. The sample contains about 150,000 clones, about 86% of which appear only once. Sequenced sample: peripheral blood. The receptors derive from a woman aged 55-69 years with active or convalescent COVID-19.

The DNA for the CDR3 is TGCGCCAGCATCCTTACTCCCGGGGTGGGCAATGAGCAGTTCTTC. Amino acid sequence: CASILTPGVGNEQFF. The chain recombines TRBV5-1 with TRBJ2-1; D may be TRBD2 (5 bases). The CDR3 is 15 residues long. V was clipped by 6 bases and J by 6 bases, with 19 bases between them. The germline gives CDR1 SGHRS, CDR2 YFSETQ.

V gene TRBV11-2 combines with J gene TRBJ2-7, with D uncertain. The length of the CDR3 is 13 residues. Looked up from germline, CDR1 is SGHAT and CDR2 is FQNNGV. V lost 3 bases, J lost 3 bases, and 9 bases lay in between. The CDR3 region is CASSFWASYEQYF. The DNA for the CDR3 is TGTGCCAGCAGCTTCTGGGCGAGCTACGAGCAGTACTTC.

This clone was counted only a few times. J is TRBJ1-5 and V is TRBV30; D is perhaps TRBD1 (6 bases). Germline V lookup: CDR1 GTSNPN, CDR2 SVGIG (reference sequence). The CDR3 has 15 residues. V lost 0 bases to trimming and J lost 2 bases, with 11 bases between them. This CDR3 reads CAWSVRGTRNQPQHF. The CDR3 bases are TGTGCCTGGAGTGTAAGAGGGACACGCAATCAGCCCCAGCATTTT.

The CDR3 reads CASSQDLPGTGASQPQHF. The CDR3 region has the DNA TGCGCCAGCAGCCAAGACCTTCCCGGGACAGGGGCTTCACAGCCCCAGCATTTT. The chain uses TRBV4-3 and TRBJ1-5; TRBD1 aligns across 10 bases. The junction had 12 bases not matched to a gene; V was cut back by 0 bases and J by 7 bases. This CDR3 has 18 residues. Germline values: CDR1 LGHNA, CDR2 YSLEER.

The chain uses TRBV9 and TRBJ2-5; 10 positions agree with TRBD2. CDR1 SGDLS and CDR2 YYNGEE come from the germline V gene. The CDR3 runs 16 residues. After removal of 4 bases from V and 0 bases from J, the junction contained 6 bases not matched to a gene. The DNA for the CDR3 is TGTGCCAGCAGCCTCGGGACTAGCGTACACCAAGAGACCCAGTACTTC. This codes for CASSLGTSVHQETQYF.

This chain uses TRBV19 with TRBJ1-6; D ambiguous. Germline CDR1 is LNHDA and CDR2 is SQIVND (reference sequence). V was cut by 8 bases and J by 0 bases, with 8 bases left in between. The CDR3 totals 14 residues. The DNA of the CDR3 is TGTGCCAGTGGAGCGAGCTCCTATAATTCACCCCTCCACTTT. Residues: CASGASSYNSPLHF.

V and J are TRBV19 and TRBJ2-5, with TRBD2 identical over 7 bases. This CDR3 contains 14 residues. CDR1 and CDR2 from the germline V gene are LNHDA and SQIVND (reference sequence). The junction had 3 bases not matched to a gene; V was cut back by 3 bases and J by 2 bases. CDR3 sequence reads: CASSIGTTQETQYF. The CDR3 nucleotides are TGTGCCAGTAGTATTGGGACTACTCAAGAGACCCAGTACTTC.

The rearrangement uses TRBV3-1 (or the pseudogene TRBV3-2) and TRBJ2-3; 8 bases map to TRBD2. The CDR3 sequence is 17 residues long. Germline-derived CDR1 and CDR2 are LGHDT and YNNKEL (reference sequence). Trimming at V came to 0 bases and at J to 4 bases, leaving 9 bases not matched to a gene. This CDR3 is CASSQEGAGVRADTQYF. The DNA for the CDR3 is TGTGCCAGCAGCCAAGAGGGAGCGGGGGTTCGGGCAGATACGCAGTATTTT.

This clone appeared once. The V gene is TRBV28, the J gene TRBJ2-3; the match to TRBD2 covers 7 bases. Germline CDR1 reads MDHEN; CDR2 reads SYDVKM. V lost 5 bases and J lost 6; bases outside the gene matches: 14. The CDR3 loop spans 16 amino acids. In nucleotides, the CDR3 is TGTGCCAGCAGTCTCCAGGCAAGCGGGATGGGGGATACGCAGTATTTT. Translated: CASSLQASGMGDTQYF.

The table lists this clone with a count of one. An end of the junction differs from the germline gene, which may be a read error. In nucleotides, the CDR3 is TGTGCCAGCAGTTATAACGGGAACCCCGGGGAGCTGTTTTTT. Translation: CASSYNGNPGELFF. V gene TRBV6-6 combines with J gene TRBJ2-2; TRBD2 is a possible D gene (5 bases). The CDR3 consists of 14 residues. The germline V gene encodes CDR1 MNHNY and CDR2 SVGAGI (reference sequence).

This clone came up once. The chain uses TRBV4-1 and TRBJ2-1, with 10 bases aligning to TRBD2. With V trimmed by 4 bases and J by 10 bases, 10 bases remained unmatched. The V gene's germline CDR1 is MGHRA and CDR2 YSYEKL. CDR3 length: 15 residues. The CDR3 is CASSPAGLARREQFF. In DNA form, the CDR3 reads TGCGCCAGCAGCCCGGCGGGACTAGCGAGGCGAGAGCAGTTCTTC.

The CDR3 DNA reads TGTGCCAGCAGCCCACGGGGGAGCGACGAGCAGTACGTC. This gives the protein CASSPRGSDEQYV. The chain combines TRBV7-9 with TRBJ2-7, with TRBD2 as a possible D gene (6 bases). Germline assignment: CDR1 SEHNR and CDR2 FQNEAQ (reference sequence). The CDR3 extends over 13 amino acids. With 5 bases removed from V and 5 bases from J, the gap between germline ends came to 13 bases.

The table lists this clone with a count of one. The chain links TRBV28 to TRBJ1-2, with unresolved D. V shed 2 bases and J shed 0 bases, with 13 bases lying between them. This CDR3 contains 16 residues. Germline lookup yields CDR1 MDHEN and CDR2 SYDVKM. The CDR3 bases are TGTGCCAGCAGTTTAGGCGGCGAATACACTAACTATGGCTACACCTTC. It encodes CASSLGGEYTNYGYTF.

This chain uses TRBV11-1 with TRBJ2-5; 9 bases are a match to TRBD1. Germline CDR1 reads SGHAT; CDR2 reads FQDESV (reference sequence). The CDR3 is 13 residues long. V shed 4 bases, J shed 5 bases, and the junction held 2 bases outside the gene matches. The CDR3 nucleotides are TGTGCCAGCAGCTCAGACAGGGGGGAGACCCAGTACTTC. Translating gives CASSSDRGETQYF.

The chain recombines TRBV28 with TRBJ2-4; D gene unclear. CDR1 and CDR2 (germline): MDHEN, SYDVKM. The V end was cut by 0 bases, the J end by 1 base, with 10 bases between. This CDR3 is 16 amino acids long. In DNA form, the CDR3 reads TGTGCCAGCAGTTTATGGCTAGATGGGGCCAAAAACATTCAGTACTTC. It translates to CASSLWLDGAKNIQYF.

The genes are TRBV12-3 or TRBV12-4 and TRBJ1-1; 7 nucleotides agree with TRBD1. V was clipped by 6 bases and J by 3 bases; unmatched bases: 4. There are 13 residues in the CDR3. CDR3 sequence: CASSIDRDTEAFF. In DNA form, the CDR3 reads TGTGCCAGCAGCATAGACAGGGACACTGAAGCTTTCTTT.

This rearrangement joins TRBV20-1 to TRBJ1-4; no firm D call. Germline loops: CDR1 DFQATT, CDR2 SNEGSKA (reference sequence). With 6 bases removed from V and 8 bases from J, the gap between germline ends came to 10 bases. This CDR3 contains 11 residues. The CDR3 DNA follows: TGCAGTGCCCGTTTATCCGAAAAACTGTTTTTT. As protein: CSARLSEKLFF.

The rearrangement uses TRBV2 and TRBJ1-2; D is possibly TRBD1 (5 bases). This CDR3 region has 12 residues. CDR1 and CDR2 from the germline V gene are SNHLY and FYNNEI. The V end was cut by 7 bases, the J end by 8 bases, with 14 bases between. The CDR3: CASTPDTWGYTF. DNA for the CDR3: TGTGCCAGCACCCCGGACACCTGGGGCTACACCTTC.